This T cell receptor beta chain originates from a study of blood T cell repertoires in COVID-19. Study-wide context: Collection of acute and convalescent COVID-19 samples took place in the United States, Italy and Spain. T cells, B-cell-depleted T cells, or PBMCs supplied cDNA or gDNA.

Germline-derived CDR1 and CDR2 are SGHVS and FQNEAQ. The CDR3 is 17 amino acids. The V segment lost 5 bases and the J segment 0 bases; nucleotides outside the gene matches: 10. In the original analysis: Counts of nucleated cells, estimated from reference gene primer amplification, were obtained. TCRdb's table, derived via immunoSEQ multiplex PCR, lists solely in-frame clones and lacks some. V and J calls and clone size come straight from that table; D and trimming were deduced from the DNA. The sample has about 260,000 clones, 80% to 90% seen once. The sequence was collected from a woman aged 40 to 55 who had recovered from COVID-19. The chain uses TRBV7-8 and TRBJ1-5; TRBD1 aligns across 7 bases. The sequencing input was peripheral blood. This chain's CDR3 is CASSAGAGTASNQPQHF. DNA of the CDR3: TGTGCCAGCAGCGCGGGCGCCGGGACAGCTAGCAATCAGCCCCAGCATTTT. Based on the CDR3 plus reference TRBV7-8 and TRBJ1-5, the full variable domain is GAGVSQSPRYKVAKRGQDVALRCDPISGHVSLFWYQQALGQGPEFLTYFQNEAQLDKSGLPSDRFFAERPEGSVSTLKIQRTQQEDSAVYLCASSAGAGTASNQPQHFGDGTRLSIL.